The 31 T cell receptor beta chains reported below all come from one sample, sequenced in a study of blood T cell repertoires in COVID-19. The method was immunoSEQ multiplex PCR; TCRdb's version includes in-frame clones alone and lacks a portion of them. There are roughly 100,000 clones in the sample; around 85% occur only once, and approximately 2% lies in the top ten. Sequenced input: peripheral blood. Receptors were obtained from an older woman with active or convalescent COVID-19.

The J gene is TRBJ1-2, the V gene TRBV7-2; D ambiguous. Between the trimmed V and J ends, which lost 5 bases and 5 bases, there was a span of 15 bases. This CDR3 has 14 residues. Germline CDR1 reads SGHTA; CDR2 reads FQGNSA. The DNA of the CDR3 is TGTGCCAGCAGCAGACTGAGAGGGCAATATGGCTACACCTTC. This gives the protein CASSRLRGQYGYTF.

This rearrangement joins TRBV6-2 or TRBV6-3 to TRBJ2-7; 15 positions agree with TRBD2. The V gene's germline CDR1 is MNHEY and CDR2 SVGEGT. The CDR3 is made up of 18 amino acids. The V gene end was trimmed by 2 bases and the J gene end by 3 bases; junction bases not matched to a gene: 8. The chain's CDR3 is CASSYPGLAGGRNYEQYF. CDR3 DNA sequence: TGTGCCAGCAGTTACCCAGGACTAGCGGGAGGGCGGAACTACGAGCAGTACTTC.

The chain couples TRBV5-1 to TRBJ2-1; 11 nucleotides line up with TRBD2. The CDR3 is made up of 16 amino acids. V was clipped by 6 bases and J by 6 bases; unmatched bases: 11. From germline, CDR1 is SGHRS and CDR2 YFSETQ. CDR3 bases: TGCGCCAGCACCCCGATAGCGGGGGGGCCCAGCAATGAGCAGTTCTTC. It yields the protein CASTPIAGGPSNEQFF.

The chain carries TRBV6-5 and TRBJ1-5; TRBD1 is a possible D gene (5 bases). Germline assignment: CDR1 MNHEY and CDR2 SVGAGI. The CDR3 is 14 amino acids. The V and J ends lost 10 bases and 1 base respectively, with 14 bases between them. CDR3: CATSGGESNQPQHF. Written as DNA, the CDR3 is TGTGCCACCTCCGGAGGGGAAAGCAATCAGCCCCAGCATTTT.

The chain uses TRBV5-1 and TRBJ1-2, with 10 bases fitting TRBD1. J lost 5 bases, V lost 4 bases, and 11 bases had no gene match. The CDR3 has 16 residues. CDR1 and CDR2 from the germline V gene are SGHRS and YFSETQ. The CDR3, as DNA: TGCGCCAGCAGCCCCCATGAGACAGGGGGCCGGTATGGCTACACCTTC. Translating it yields CASSPHETGGRYGYTF. Variable domain in full (rest from reference TRBV5-1 and TRBJ1-2): KAGVTQTPRYLIKTRGQQVTLSCSPISGHRSVSWYQQTPGQGLQFLFEYFSETQRNKGNFPGRFSGRQFSNSRSEMNVSTLELGDSALYLCASSPHETGGRYGYTFGSGTRLTVV.

On this clone itself: The sample holds other DNA sequences that translate to the same CDR3. The CDR3 bases are TGTGCCAGCTCACCTGACAGTAACTATGGCTACACCTTC. Translating it yields CASSPDSNYGYTF. The chain is built from TRBV18 and TRBJ1-2, with D perhaps matching TRBD1 (5 bases). The V end lost 3 bases, the J end lost 1 base, and 6 bases lay between the germline ends. CDR1 is KGHSH and CDR2 is LQKENI in the germline V gene. The CDR3 totals 13 residues.

The gene calls are TRBV11-3 and TRBJ1-2, with D unclear. The ends were cut back, 8 bases at V and 0 bases at J, with 7 bases in the middle. The germline CDR1 and CDR2 sequences are SGHNT and YENEEA. The CDR3 totals 12 residues. The CDR3 loop reads CASGSSNYGYTF. The DNA of the CDR3 is TGTGCCAGCGGGAGCTCTAACTATGGCTACACCTTC.

The CDR3 loop reads CAWSSPQGAYYGYTF. The CDR3 nucleotides are TGTGCCTGGAGTTCACCACAGGGGGCCTACTATGGCTACACCTTC. The chain recombines TRBV30 with TRBJ1-2; 9 bases line up with TRBD1. This CDR3 comprises 15 residues. Germline V lookup: CDR1 GTSNPN, CDR2 SVGIG (reference sequence). J gave up 3 bases and V 2 bases, and 7 bases lay outside the gene matches.

The chain couples TRBV15 to TRBJ1-5, with D perhaps matching TRBD1 (6 bases). Germline V gene data show CDR1 as LNHNV and CDR2 as YYDKDF (reference sequence). This CDR3 contains 16 residues. V lost 3 bases and J 7 bases, leaving 19 bases between the germline ends. CDR3 bases: TGTGCCACCAGCAGGAAGGACCGTGGGGACAACCAGCCCCAGCATTTT. Encoded protein: CATSRKDRGDNQPQHF.

As for this clone: The same CDR3 also results from other DNA sequences found in this sample. V and J are TRBV27 and TRBJ1-2; the D gene is possibly TRBD1 (5 bases). V gave up 3 bases and J gave up 3 bases, with 8 bases separating them. Germline loops: CDR1 MNHEY, CDR2 SMNVEV (reference sequence). The length of the CDR3 is 13 residues. CDR3 nucleotide sequence: TGTGCCAGCAGTTTCAGGGTTGACTATGGCTACACCTTC. Amino acid sequence: CASSFRVDYGYTF.

This rearrangement joins TRBV28 to TRBJ2-6, with D possibly being TRBD1 (5 bases). The germline V and J ends were trimmed by 2 bases and 0 bases, with 17 bases remaining between them. From germline, CDR1 is MDHEN and CDR2 SYDVKM. This CDR3 contains 19 residues. CDR3 in DNA: TGTGCCAGCAGTTTAATTTTGCACAGGACGAACTCTGGGGCCAACGTCCTGACTTTC. This codes for CASSLILHRTNSGANVLTF. The variable domain in full, completed from reference TRBV28 and TRBJ2-6, reads DVKVTQSSRYLVKRTGEKVFLECVQDMDHENMFWYRQDPGLGLRLIYFSYDVKMKEKGDIPEGYSVSREKKERFSLILESASTNQTSMYLCASSLILHRTNSGANVLTFGAGSRLTVL.

The genes are TRBV28 and TRBJ1-2; 10 bases fit TRBD1. The CDR3 sequence is 15 residues long. Looked up from germline, CDR1 is MDHEN and CDR2 is SYDVKM. The ends lost 6 bases at V and 10 bases at J; junction bases unmatched: 14. CDR3 DNA: TGTGCCAGCAGGACAACCGGGACAGGGGTTGTAGCCTACACCTTC. This encodes CASRTTGTGVVAYTF.

The count of this clone is one. V and J are TRBV4-2 and TRBJ2-5, with TRBD2 identical over 10 bases. Germline lookup yields CDR1 LGHNA and CDR2 YNFKEQ. J was trimmed by 2 bases and V by 4 bases; bases with no gene match: 4. The CDR3 spans 15 residues. CDR3 protein: CASSRAGGPQETQYF. The CDR3 DNA follows: TGTGCCAGCAGCCGAGCGGGGGGGCCTCAAGAGACCCAGTACTTC.

The chain has TRBV3-1 (or the pseudogene TRBV3-2) and TRBJ2-5; perhaps TRBD1 as D (5 bases). CDR1 and CDR2 (germline): LGHDT, YNNKEL (reference sequence). The CDR3 is 14 residues long. V lost 1 base, J lost 5 bases, and 11 bases lay in between. The DNA of the CDR3 is TGTGCCAGCAGCCAAGTGCAGGGCGTGGAGACCCAGTACTTC. This codes for CASSQVQGVETQYF.

The chain combines TRBV3-1 (or the pseudogene TRBV3-2) with TRBJ1-2; D is unclear. CDR1 is LGHDT, CDR2 YNNKEL, per germline (reference sequence). The CDR3 has 13 amino acids. The V end lost 6 bases, the J end lost 3 bases, and 11 bases lay between the germline ends. CDR3 bases: TGTGCCAGCAGTCTGGGCAGTGACTATGGCTACACCTTC. This translates into CASSLGSDYGYTF.

The rearrangement uses TRBV4-1 and TRBJ2-1; maybe TRBD1 (6 bases). V lost 1 base, J lost 4 bases, and 23 bases lay in between. This CDR3 comprises 19 residues. The germline CDR1 and CDR2 sequences are MGHRA and YSYEKL. The CDR3 loop is CASSQGQGYGDTIYNEQFF. CDR3 DNA sequence: TGCGCCAGCAGCCAAGGCCAGGGGTACGGAGACACGATTTACAATGAGCAGTTCTTC.

The chain has TRBV5-1 and TRBJ1-1; 9 bases are shared with TRBD1. This CDR3 spans 13 amino acids. In germline, CDR1 is SGHRS, CDR2 YFSETQ. Trimming took 5 bases from V and 5 from J; bases not matched to a gene: 4. In DNA, the CDR3 is TGCGCCAGCAGTGGACAGGGGAATACTGAAGCTTTCTTT. Translation gives CASSGQGNTEAFF.

The J gene is TRBJ2-1, the V gene TRBV18, with 7 nucleotides matching TRBD2. J gave up 4 bases and V 4 bases, and 13 bases lay outside the gene matches. The CDR3 length is 17 residues. Germline V gene lookup returns CDR1 KGHSH and CDR2 LQKENI. The CDR3 loop reads CASSQRGLSGTYNEQFF. The CDR3 DNA is TGTGCCAGCTCACAGAGGGGATTAAGCGGGACTTACAATGAGCAGTTCTTC.

The chain recombines TRBV7-9 with TRBJ2-3; 8 nucleotides align to TRBD2. The CDR3 is 15 residues long. Germline CDR1 reads SEHNR; CDR2 reads FQNEAQ (reference sequence). The trim removed 10 bases at V and 4 bases at J, leaving 13 bases unmatched. The DNA for the CDR3 is TGTGCCACCCTGGGGACTAGTCAGTTAGCAGATACGCAGTATTTT. Its protein product is CATLGTSQLADTQYF.

V gene TRBV10-3 combines with J gene TRBJ2-3; 7 bases align to TRBD1. Germline CDR1 ENHRY, CDR2 SYGVKD. CDR3 length: 15 residues. After removal of 0 bases from V and 5 bases from J, the junction contained 5 bases not matched to a gene. DNA for the CDR3: TGTGCCATCAGTGAGTCCAAGGGGGCAGGAGATACGCAGTATTTT. Its translation: CAISESKGAGDTQYF.

The J gene is TRBJ2-7, the V gene TRBV6-5, with 8 bases aligning to TRBD1. CDR1 is MNHEY, CDR2 SVGAGI, per germline. V was clipped by 5 bases and J by 4 bases; unmatched bases: 4. There are 13 residues in the CDR3. CDR3 sequence (DNA): TGTGCCAGCAGTAGACAGGGGTCGTACGAGCAGTACTTC. This gives the protein CASSRQGSYEQYF.

The chain employs TRBV27 and TRBJ2-4, with D possibly TRBD2 on 5 matching bases. V was pared by 5 bases and J by 3 bases, with 17 bases between. Germline lookup yields CDR1 MNHEY and CDR2 SMNVEV (reference sequence). This CDR3 is built from 16 residues. The CDR3 reads CASSPGLKLGKNIQYF. CDR3 sequence (DNA): TGTGCCAGCAGTCCTGGACTTAAACTAGGCAAAAACATTCAGTACTTC.

V usage is TRBV30 and J usage is TRBJ1-5, with unresolved D. V shed 1 base and J shed 6 bases, with 7 bases lying between them. The CDR3 covers 12 residues. CDR1 is GTSNPN, CDR2 SVGIG, per germline (reference sequence). The CDR3 DNA is TGTGCCTGGAGTGGAGGTGCTCAGCCCCAGCATTTT. It is translated as CAWSGGAQPQHF.

The rearrangement uses TRBV2 and TRBJ2-4; 8 bases line up with TRBD2. CDR1 is SNHLY, CDR2 FYNNEI, per germline. Trimming took 4 bases from V and 3 from J; bases not matched to a gene: 5. This CDR3 has 15 residues. The CDR3 loop reads CASSGFLAGKNIQYF. As DNA, the CDR3 is TGTGCCAGCAGTGGTTTCCTAGCGGGCAAAAACATTCAGTACTTC.

This chain joins TRBV19 and TRBJ1-4; 7 bases align to TRBD1. CDR3 length: 15 residues. CDR1 and CDR2 (germline): LNHDA, SQIVND (reference sequence). V gave up 8 bases and J gave up 3 bases; unmatched junction bases: 9. The CDR3 sequence: CASSQWGQSNEKLFF. In DNA, the CDR3 is TGTGCCAGTTCCCAGTGGGGACAGTCTAATGAAAAACTGTTTTTT.

In DNA form, the CDR3 reads TGTGCCAGCAGCTCTCACCTGGGACTTAGGGAGGACGAGCAGTACTTC. The encoded protein is CASSSHLGLREDEQYF. V and J are TRBV7-2 and TRBJ2-7; D is perhaps TRBD2 (6 bases). V was shortened by 4 bases and J by 5 bases, with 21 bases between the two germline ends. CDR3 length equals 16 residues. Germline CDR1 reads SGHTA; CDR2 reads FQGNSA.

The chain uses TRBV6-5 and TRBJ1-1; 9 bases map to TRBD1. The CDR3 has 13 residues. Per the germline V gene, CDR1 is MNHEY and CDR2 is SVGAGI. V shed 5 bases, J shed 5 bases, and the junction held 3 bases outside the gene matches. The CDR3, as DNA: TGTGCCAGCAGTAAGGGACAGGGTACTGAAGCTTTCTTT. This translates into CASSKGQGTEAFF.

This clone was recorded once. The rearrangement uses TRBV19 and TRBJ2-7; 11 bases match TRBD2. Germline CDR1 is LNHDA and CDR2 is SQIVND (reference sequence). This CDR3 contains 16 residues. V shed 3 bases, J shed 2 bases, and the junction held 6 bases outside the gene matches. The CDR3 sequence is CASSMEWGLAAYEQYF. The CDR3 coding sequence is TGTGCCAGTAGTATGGAGTGGGGACTAGCGGCCTACGAGCAGTACTTC.

Relative to its sample, this clone is medium-sized. The rearrangement joins TRBV5-1 to TRBJ1-6; 10 bases agree with TRBD1. Per germline, CDR1 SGHRS and CDR2 YFSETQ. With 3 bases clipped from V and 14 bases from J, the junction kept 11 bases outside the gene matches. This CDR3 is built from 15 residues. The CDR3 DNA reads as TGCGCCAGCAGCTCTACCGGGACAGGGGCCCCCACCCTCCACTTT. This sequence encodes CASSSTGTGAPTLHF. The variable domain in full, completed from reference TRBV5-1 and TRBJ1-6, reads KAGVTQTPRYLIKTRGQQVTLSCSPISGHRSVSWYQQTPGQGLQFLFEYFSETQRNKGNFPGRFSGRQFSNSRSEMNVSTLELGDSALYLCASSSTGTGAPTLHFGNGTRLTVT.

In this sample, this clone turned up once. The J gene is TRBJ1-5, the V gene TRBV28, with D possibly being TRBD1 (6 bases). Between the trimmed V and J ends, which lost 11 bases and 4 bases, there was a span of 12 bases. Germline CDR1 and CDR2: MDHEN and SYDVKM. The CDR3 loop spans 12 amino acids. CDR3 coding DNA: TGTGCCGGAGGACAGTTGAATCAGCCCCAGCATTTT. This sequence encodes CAGGQLNQPQHF.

The CDR3, as DNA: TGTGCCAGCAACAAGGACAGGGCTGGGGCCAACGTCCTGACTTTC. It is translated as CASNKDRAGANVLTF. The chain joins TRBV5-6 to TRBJ2-6; 8 nucleotides align to TRBD1. This CDR3 contains 15 residues. The germline V gene encodes CDR1 SGHDT and CDR2 YYEEEE. V was pared by 6 bases and J by 2 bases, with 4 bases of the junction left unmatched.